This T cell receptor (beta chain) was recorded in a study of regulatory T cells in long-lasting Graves disease. General study points: There were preferences for TRBV28, TRBJ1-2 and TRBJ2-5 in persistent disease.

The time point was: persistent/refractory GD, antithyroid drugs over 5 years with positive TRAb. PBMC RNA was the source of the TCR library. As to this clonotype: Its cognate antigen is unknown.

Both iRepertoire HTBI primers and Arm-PCR of CDR3 regions were used to build the TCR beta libraries. MiXCR was run by TCRdb on the multiplex PCR reads, yielding one entry per CDR3 protein. The sample carries around 430,000 distinct CDR3 sequences, under 25% recorded once. This CDR3 region has 14 residues. Germline-derived CDR1 and CDR2 are SGHTA and FQGNSA. Trimming took off 5 bases at V and 7 bases at J, with 15 bases between the two ends. The V call is TRBV7-2, the J call TRBJ2-4; maybe TRBD2 (5 bases). Here the sequenced sample was peripheral blood mononuclear cells (PBMCs), taken when the disease was refractory, from a patient treated with antithyroid drugs. The clonotype comes from a female donor with Graves disease. The CDR3 region has the DNA TGTGCCAGCAGCCCAGGACGGACGGGGAACATTCAGTACTTC. It yields the protein CASSPGRTGNIQYF.